The T cell receptor beta chain under discussion was sequenced for a study of blood T cell repertoires in COVID-19. This CDR3 is 14 amino acids long. CDR1 is MNHEY, CDR2 SVGAGI, per germline. The V end lost 10 bases, the J end lost 0 bases, and 13 bases lay between the germline ends. Measured with immunoSEQ multiplex PCR; TCRdb has only the in-frame clones, and not every one. This table has 100,000 to 150,000 clones, over 75% appearing once. Sequencing input: peripheral blood. This sequence joins TRBV6-5 and TRBJ2-1, with D possibly being TRBD1 (5 bases). This TCR was sampled from an elderly woman with acute or convalescent COVID-19. The CDR3 DNA is TGTGCCACTCAGGGCGGAAGCTCCTACAATGAGCAGTTCTTC. Its translation: CATQGGSSYNEQFF.